The present T cell receptor (beta chain) was sequenced within a study of CD8+CD57+ T cells in acquired aplastic anemia. The TCR beta profiling, which covered VDJ combination and CDR3 sequence, was carried out using genomic DNA as the template. MiXCR, run by TCRdb on the reads, gives a single entry per CDR3 protein. The table records 200,000 to 250,000 distinct CDR3 sequences, 65% of them present only once. From germline, CDR1 is SGHAT and CDR2 FQNNGV. The CDR3 runs to 14 residues. Trimming pared 0 bases from V and 9 bases from J, leaving 15 bases between. The authors sequenced patients whose flow cytometry had shown CD8+CD57+ cell expansion. Every patient had severe acquired aplastic anemia.

The origin of this receptor is a human donor with aplastic anemia. The sample taken for sequencing was sorted CD4+, CD8+, or CD8+CD57+ T cells (not recorded which) from PBMCs. The chain links TRBV11-2 to TRBJ2-7; D not resolved. The DNA for the CDR3 is TGTGCCAGCAGCTTAGAGGGGTCCCCACGTCGGCAGTACTTC. Protein: CASSLEGSPRRQYF. The whole variable domain, remainder taken from reference TRBV11-2 and TRBJ2-7, is EAGVAQSPRYKIIEKRQSVAFWCNPISGHATLYWYQQILGQGPKLLIQFQNNGVVDDSQLPKDRFSAERLKGVDSTLKIQPAKLEDSAVYLCASSLEGSPRRQYFGPGTRLTVT.